This TCR beta chain was sequenced in a study of long-term antiretroviral therapy in people with HIV. Researchers ran immunoSEQ v3.0 at survey level. TCRdb's copy holds only in-frame clones and misses some; the assay was immunoSEQ multiplex PCR. The sample records tens of thousands of clones, over 75% being singletons. In the case of this clone: Its matching antigen is unknown.

Study observations and caveats: The clones with expansion before ART were dominant in the repertoire at all time points. Comparison with controls showed narrower CDR3 length ranges in HIV repertoires.

Sequencing used unsorted PBMCs, obtained about 5 years after starting antiretroviral therapy. This TCR derives from a man aged 35 to 55 with HIV.

CDR3 nucleotides: TGTGCCAGCAGTTACGGGGCCGGAAATAATTCACCCCTCCACTTT. Residues: CASSYGAGNNSPLHF. The J gene is TRBJ1-6, the V gene TRBV6-5; tentatively, D is TRBD1 (5 bases). Germline V gene sequence: CDR1 MNHEY, CDR2 SVGAGI. Between the trimmed V and J ends, which lost 2 bases and 5 bases, there was a span of 10 bases. The CDR3 is 15 residues long.